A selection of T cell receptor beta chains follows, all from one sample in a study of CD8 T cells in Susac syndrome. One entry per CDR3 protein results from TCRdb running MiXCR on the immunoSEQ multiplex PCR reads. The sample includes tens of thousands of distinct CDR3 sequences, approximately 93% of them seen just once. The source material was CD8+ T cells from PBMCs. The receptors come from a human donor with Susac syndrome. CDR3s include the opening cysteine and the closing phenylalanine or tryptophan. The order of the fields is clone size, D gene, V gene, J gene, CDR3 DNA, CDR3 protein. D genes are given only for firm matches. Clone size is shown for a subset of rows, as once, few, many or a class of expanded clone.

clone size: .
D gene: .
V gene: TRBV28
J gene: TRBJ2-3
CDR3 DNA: TGTGCCAGCAGTTTGCGGGTTCGCACAGATACGCAGTATTTT
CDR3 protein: CASSLRVRTDTQYF

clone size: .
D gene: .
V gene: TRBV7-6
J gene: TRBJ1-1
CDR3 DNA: TGTGCCAGCAGCTTAAAGGGGCTCGGGACTGAAGCTTTCTTT
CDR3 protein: CASSLKGLGTEAFF

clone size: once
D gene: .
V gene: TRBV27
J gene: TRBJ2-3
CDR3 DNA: TGTGCCAGCAGTTACAGGGCTGATACGCAGTATTTT
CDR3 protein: CASSYRADTQYF

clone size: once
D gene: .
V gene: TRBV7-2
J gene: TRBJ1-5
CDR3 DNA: TGTGCCAGCAGCTTTAGGGTAAATCAGCCCCAGCATTTT
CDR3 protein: CASSFRVNQPQHF

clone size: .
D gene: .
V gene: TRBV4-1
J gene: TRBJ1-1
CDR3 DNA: TGCGCCACAGGGACTCGGGCTGAAGCTTTCTTT
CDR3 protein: CATGTRAEAFF

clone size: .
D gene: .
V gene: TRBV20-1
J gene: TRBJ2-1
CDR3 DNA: TGCAGTGCTAGAGAACGGGGCGGGGCCAATGAGCAGTTCTTC
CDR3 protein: CSARERGGANEQFF

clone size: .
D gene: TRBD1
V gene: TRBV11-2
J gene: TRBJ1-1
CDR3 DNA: TGTGCCAGCAGCCCCCGGACAGGGTACACTGAAGCTTTCTTT
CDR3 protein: CASSPRTGYTEAFF

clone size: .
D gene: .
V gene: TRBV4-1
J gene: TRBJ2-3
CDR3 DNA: TGCGCCAGCAGCCAAGCGTTTACTACAGATACGCAGTATTTT
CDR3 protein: CASSQAFTTDTQYF

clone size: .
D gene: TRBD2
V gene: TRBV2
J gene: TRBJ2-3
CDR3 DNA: TGTGCCAGCACCCCCGGGACTAGCGGGGCGACGGTCACAGATACGCAGTATTTT
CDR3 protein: CASTPGTSGATVTDTQYF

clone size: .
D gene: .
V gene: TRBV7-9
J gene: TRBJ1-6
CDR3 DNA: TGTGCCAGCAGCCCAGGGACGGGGGCCCTCCACTTT
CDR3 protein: CASSPGTGALHF

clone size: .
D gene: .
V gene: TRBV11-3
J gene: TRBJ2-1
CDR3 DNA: TGTGCCAGCAGCTTAGAGCTAGCGCCCCACAATGAGCAGTTCTTC
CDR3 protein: CASSLELAPHNEQFF

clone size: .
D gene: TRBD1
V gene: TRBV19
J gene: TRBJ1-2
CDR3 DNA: TGTGCCACCGGGACAGCTTACTATGGCTACACCTTC
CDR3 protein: CATGTAYYGYTF

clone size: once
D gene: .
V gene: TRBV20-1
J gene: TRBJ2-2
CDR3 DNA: TGCAGTGCCCCTAGAGGGGGGGAGCTGTTTTTT
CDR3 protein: CSAPRGGELFF

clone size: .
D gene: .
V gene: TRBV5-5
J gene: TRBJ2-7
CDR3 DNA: TGTGCCAGCAGCTTGTGGCAGGGCGCCACCTACGAGCAGTACTTC
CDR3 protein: CASSLWQGATYEQYF

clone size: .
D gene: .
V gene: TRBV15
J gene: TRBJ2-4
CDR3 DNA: TGTGCCACCAGCAGAGATAGGAAAAGCATTCAGTACTTC
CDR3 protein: CATSRDRKSIQYF

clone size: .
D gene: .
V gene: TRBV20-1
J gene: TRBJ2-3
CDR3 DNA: TGCAGTGCTAGAGGCGGTTATGGCTCTAGCACAGATACGCAGTATTTT
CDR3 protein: CSARGGYGSSTDTQYF

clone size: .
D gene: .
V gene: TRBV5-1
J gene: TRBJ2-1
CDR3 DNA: TGCGCCAGCAGCCGGGGGCGAGTGGGGGGATACAACAATGAGCAGTTCTTC
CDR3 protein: CASSRGRVGGYNNEQFF

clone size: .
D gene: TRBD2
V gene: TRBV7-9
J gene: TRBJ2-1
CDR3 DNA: TGTGCCAGCAGCTTAGTAGGACTAGCGGGATACAATGAGCAGTTCTTC
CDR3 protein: CASSLVGLAGYNEQFF

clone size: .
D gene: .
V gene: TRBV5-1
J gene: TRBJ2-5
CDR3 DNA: TGCGCCAGCAGCTTGGAAGGCGGGACCCAGTACTTC
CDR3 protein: CASSLEGGTQYF

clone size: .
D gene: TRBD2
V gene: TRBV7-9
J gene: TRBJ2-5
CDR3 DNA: TGTGCCAGCAGCCCCCGTTTGAGGGGAGGGCAAGAGACCCAGTACTTC
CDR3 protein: CASSPRLRGGQETQYF

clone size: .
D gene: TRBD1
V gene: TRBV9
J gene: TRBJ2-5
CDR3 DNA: TGTGCCAGCAGCCGGGACAGTCCTCGAGAGACCCAGTACTTC
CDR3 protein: CASSRDSPRETQYF

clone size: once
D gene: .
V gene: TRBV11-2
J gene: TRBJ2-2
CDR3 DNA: TGTGCCAGCAGCTCACATCTAGGGACCGGGGAGCTGTTTTTT
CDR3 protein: CASSSHLGTGELFF

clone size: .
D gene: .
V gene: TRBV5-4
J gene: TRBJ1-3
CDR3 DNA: TGTGCCAGCAGCGCAGGAGGAAACACCATATATTTT
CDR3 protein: CASSAGGNTIYF

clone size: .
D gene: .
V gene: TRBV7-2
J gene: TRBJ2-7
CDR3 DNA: TGTGCCAGCAGCTTGGAAGGGGCGGGGTACGAGCAGTACTTC
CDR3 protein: CASSLEGAGYEQYF

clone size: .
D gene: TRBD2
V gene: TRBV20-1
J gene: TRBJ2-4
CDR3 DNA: TGCAGTGCTAGAATCCCCGCTTTGGGGCGGGGGGACATTCAGTACTTC
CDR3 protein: CSARIPALGRGDIQYF

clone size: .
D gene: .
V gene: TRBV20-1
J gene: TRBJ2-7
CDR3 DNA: TGCAGTGCTAGAGATCGGGCTGGCGAGCAGTACTTC
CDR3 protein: CSARDRAGEQYF

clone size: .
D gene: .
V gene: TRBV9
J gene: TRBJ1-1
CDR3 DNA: TGTGCCAGCAGCGTCAGGTCCAACACTGAAGCTTTCTTT
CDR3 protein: CASSVRSNTEAFF

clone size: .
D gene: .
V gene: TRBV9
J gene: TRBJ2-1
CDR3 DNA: TGTGCCAGCAGCGACAATAATGAGCAGTTCTTC
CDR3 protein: CASSDNNEQFF

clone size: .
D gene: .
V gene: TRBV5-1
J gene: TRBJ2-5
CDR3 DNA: TGCGCCAGCAGCGGGACGACAGGAGCCCAAGAGACCCAGTACTTC
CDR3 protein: CASSGTTGAQETQYF

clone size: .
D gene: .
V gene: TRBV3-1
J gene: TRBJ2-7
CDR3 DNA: TGTGCCAGCAGTTACATCACAGGTATCCGCTACGAGCAGTACTTC
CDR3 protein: CASSYITGIRYEQYF

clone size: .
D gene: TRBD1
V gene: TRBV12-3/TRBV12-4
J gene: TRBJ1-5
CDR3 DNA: TGTGCCAGCAGACCGGGACAGGGGGGCTATAGCAATCAGCCCCAGCATTTT
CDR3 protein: CASRPGQGGYSNQPQHF

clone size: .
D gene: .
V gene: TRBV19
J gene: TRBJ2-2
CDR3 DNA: TGTGCCAGTAGTGAGGGATGGAACACCGGGGAGCTGTTTTTT
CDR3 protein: CASSEGWNTGELFF

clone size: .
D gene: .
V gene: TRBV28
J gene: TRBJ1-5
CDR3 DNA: TGTGCCAGCACAGTTTACAGGGCAGGGAAGCAGCCCCAGCATTTT
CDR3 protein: CASTVYRAGKQPQHF

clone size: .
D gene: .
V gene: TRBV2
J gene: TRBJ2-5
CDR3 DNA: TGTGCCACCAGAGGGGAGACCCAGTACTTC
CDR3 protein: CATRGETQYF

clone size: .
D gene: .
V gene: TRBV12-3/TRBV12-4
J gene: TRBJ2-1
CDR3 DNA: TGTGCCAGCAGTTTTTCCCCGGTGCCAGGCAATGAGCAGTTCTTC
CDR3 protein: CASSFSPVPGNEQFF

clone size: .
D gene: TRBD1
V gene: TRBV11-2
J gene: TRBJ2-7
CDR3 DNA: TGTGCCAGCAGCTTATCTGGGACAGGGAACGAGCAGTACTTC
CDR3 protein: CASSLSGTGNEQYF

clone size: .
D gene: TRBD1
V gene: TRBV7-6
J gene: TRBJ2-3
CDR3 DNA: TGTGCCAGCAGCGACCCCCGGACAGGCGACTACCGGGGAGATACGCAGTATTTT
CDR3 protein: CASSDPRTGDYRGDTQYF

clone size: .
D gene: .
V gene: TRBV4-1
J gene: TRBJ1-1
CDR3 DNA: TGCGCCAGCAGCTACGGTCGTGGGGGGGAGAACACTGAAGCTTTCTTT
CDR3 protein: CASSYGRGGENTEAFF

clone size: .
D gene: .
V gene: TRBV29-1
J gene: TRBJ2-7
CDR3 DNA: TGCAGCGTTGAAGGGGAGTGGGAGTCGAAGTACGAGCGGTACTTC
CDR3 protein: CSVEGEWESKYERYF

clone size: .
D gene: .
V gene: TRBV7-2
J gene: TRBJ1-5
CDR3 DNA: TGTGCCAGCAGCTTAGACGGAACACCAGATCAGCCCCAGCATTTT
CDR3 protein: CASSLDGTPDQPQHF

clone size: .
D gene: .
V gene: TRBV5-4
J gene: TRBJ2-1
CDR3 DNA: TGTGCCAGCACGCTTGTTAAGAGCTGGGGCAATGAGCAGTTCTTC
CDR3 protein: CASTLVKSWGNEQFF

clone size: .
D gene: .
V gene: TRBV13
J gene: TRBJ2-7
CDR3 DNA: TGTGCCAGCAGCTTACCTAGCTTGGAGCAGTACTTC
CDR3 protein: CASSLPSLEQYF

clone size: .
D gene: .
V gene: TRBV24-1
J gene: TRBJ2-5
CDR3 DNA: TGTGCCACCAGTGACCCTCGACAGAGAGAGACCCAGTACTTC
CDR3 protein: CATSDPRQRETQYF

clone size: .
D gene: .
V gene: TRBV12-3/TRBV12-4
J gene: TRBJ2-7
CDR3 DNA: TGTGCCAGCAGTTTCCTGGACAGCAAGATCTCCTACGAGCAGTACTTC
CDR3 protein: CASSFLDSKISYEQYF

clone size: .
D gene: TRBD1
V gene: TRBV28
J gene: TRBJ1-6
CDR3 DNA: TGTGCCAGCAGTTTAACAGGGGATTCACCCCTCCACTTT
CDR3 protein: CASSLTGDSPLHF

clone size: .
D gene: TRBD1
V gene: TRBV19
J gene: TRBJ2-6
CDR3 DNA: TGTGCCAGTAATACAGGGGTCGGGGCCAACGTCCTGACTTTC
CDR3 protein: CASNTGVGANVLTF

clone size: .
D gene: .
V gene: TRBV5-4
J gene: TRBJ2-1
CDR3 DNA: TGTGCCAGCAGCGGTGCGGGGGCGGGGGAGCAGTTCTTC
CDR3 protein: CASSGAGAGEQFF

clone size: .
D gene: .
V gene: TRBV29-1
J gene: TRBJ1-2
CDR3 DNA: TGCAGCGTCCCGGGGAGTTCTAACTATGGCTACACCTTC
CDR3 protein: CSVPGSSNYGYTF

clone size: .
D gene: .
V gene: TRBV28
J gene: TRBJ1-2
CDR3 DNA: TGTGCCAGCATCACGCCAGGACAGCACTATGGCTACACCTTC
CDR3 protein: CASITPGQHYGYTF

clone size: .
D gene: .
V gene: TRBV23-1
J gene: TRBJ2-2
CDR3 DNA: TGCGCCAGCAGTCATTCGGGTTCCCGGGAGCTGTTTTTT
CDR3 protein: CASSHSGSRELFF

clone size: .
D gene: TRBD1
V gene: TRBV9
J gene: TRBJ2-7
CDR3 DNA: TGTGCCAGCAGCGGTGAAACCGGGACAGGGAACGAGCAGTACTTC
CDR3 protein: CASSGETGTGNEQYF

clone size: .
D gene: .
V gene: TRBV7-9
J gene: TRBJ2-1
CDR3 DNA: TGTGCCAGCAATGGGGGGGGGCAGGGTGAGCAGTTCTTC
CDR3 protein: CASNGGGQGEQFF

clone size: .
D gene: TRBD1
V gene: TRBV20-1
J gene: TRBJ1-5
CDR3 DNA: TGCAGTGCTAGAGATACAGGGGGAACTTCCAATCAGCCCCAGCATTTT
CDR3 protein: CSARDTGGTSNQPQHF

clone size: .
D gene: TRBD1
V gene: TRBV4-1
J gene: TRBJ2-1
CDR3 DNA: TGCGCCAGCAGCCAAGATATAGACAGGGACGGCTACAATGAGCAGTTCTTC
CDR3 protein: CASSQDIDRDGYNEQFF

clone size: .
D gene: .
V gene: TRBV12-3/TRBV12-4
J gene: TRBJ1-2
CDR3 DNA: TGTGCCAGCAGTTGGACAACCAACTATGGCTACACCTTC
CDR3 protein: CASSWTTNYGYTF